The rows below give T cell receptor beta chains drawn from one sample of a study of a mutant IDH1 vaccine in newly diagnosed glioma. Data came from immunoSEQ multiplex PCR; TCRdb stores just in-frame clones and leaves some out. Counted here are 32,000 or so clones, approximately 80% occurring once; the ten biggest clones make up 24%. These TCRs are of unknown antigen specificity. Specimen: PBMCs, collected from a glioma patient whose treatment included an IDH1 peptide vaccine. Receptor source: a man aged 25 to 40 with glioma. Each CDR3 is given with its conserved first and last residue. The order of the fields is V gene, clone size, D gene, J gene, CDR3 protein, CDR3 DNA. The D gene is left open where the match is weak. Clone size is given for some rows only: seen once, a few or many times, or a class if the clone is expanded.

V: TRBV5-6
size: NA
D: NA
J: TRBJ2-3
CDR3: CASSLPGPTDTQYF
DNA: TGTGCCAGCAGCTTACCGGGCCCCACAGATACGCAGTATTTT

V: TRBV19
size: NA
D: NA
J: TRBJ1-3
CDR3: CASSNIMRKHSGNTIYF
DNA: TGTGCCAGTAGTAATATAATGAGGAAACACTCTGGAAACACCATATATTTT

V: TRBV30
size: NA
D: TRBD1
J: TRBJ1-5
CDR3: CAWSTGVGGQPQHF
DNA: TGTGCCTGGAGCACAGGGGTAGGAGGTCAGCCCCAGCATTTT

V: TRBV7-9
size: NA
D: NA
J: TRBJ1-3
CDR3: CASSLEAGGNTIYF
DNA: TGTGCCAGCAGCTTAGAGGCAGGGGGAAACACCATATATTTT

V: TRBV6-5
size: NA
D: NA
J: TRBJ2-3
CDR3: CASSQLDRDTQYF
DNA: TGTGCCAGCAGTCAACTAGACAGAGATACGCAGTATTTT

V: TRBV19
size: NA
D: NA
J: TRBJ2-2
CDR3: CASTPKDATGELFF
DNA: TGTGCCAGTACCCCAAAGGATGCCACCGGGGAGCTGTTTTTT

V: TRBV30
size: few
D: NA
J: TRBJ1-5
CDR3: CAWSPTFLSNQPQHF
DNA: TGTGCCTGGAGCCCGACATTTCTTAGCAATCAGCCCCAGCATTTT

V: TRBV7-3
size: NA
D: NA
J: TRBJ1-1
CDR3: CASSLRQGYEAFF
DNA: TGTGCCAGCAGCTTAAGGCAGGGGTATGAAGCTTTCTTT

V: TRBV9
size: NA
D: NA
J: TRBJ1-6
CDR3: CASSYERWNSPLHF
DNA: TGTGCCAGCAGCTATGAGCGCTGGAATTCACCCCTCCACTTT

V: TRBV7-2
size: NA
D: TRBD2
J: TRBJ2-1
CDR3: CASSGLAGGRNEQFF
DNA: TGTGCCAGCAGCGGACTAGCGGGGGGTAGGAATGAGCAGTTCTTC

V: TRBV6-5
size: NA
D: NA
J: TRBJ1-2
CDR3: CASRNRVGYTF
DNA: TGTGCCAGCAGAAACAGGGTTGGCTACACCTTC

V: TRBV27
size: NA
D: NA
J: TRBJ1-4
CDR3: CASSFSGQKGEKLFF
DNA: TGTGCCAGCAGTTTCTCCGGACAGAAGGGCGAAAAACTGTTTTTT

V: TRBV10-1
size: once
D: NA
J: TRBJ1-2
CDR3: CASSDGHTYGYTF
DNA: TGCGCCAGCAGTGATGGACATACTTATGGCTACACCTTC

V: TRBV6-6
size: NA
D: NA
J: TRBJ2-3
CDR3: CASSSLPTDTQYF
DNA: TGTGCCAGCAGTTCTCTACCGACAGATACGCAGTATTTT

V: TRBV30
size: few
D: NA
J: TRBJ1-3
CDR3: CAWARLGSSGNTIYF
DNA: TGTGCCTGGGCAAGATTGGGGAGCTCTGGAAACACCATATATTTT

V: TRBV5-1
size: NA
D: NA
J: TRBJ2-5
CDR3: CASSIDGAEQETQYF
DNA: TGCGCCAGCAGCATAGATGGGGCCGAACAAGAGACCCAGTACTTC

V: TRBV10-1
size: NA
D: NA
J: TRBJ2-7
CDR3: CASSHSAYEQYF
DNA: TGCGCCAGCAGTCATTCAGCCTACGAGCAGTACTTC

V: TRBV5-1
size: NA
D: TRBD2
J: TRBJ2-5
CDR3: CASSIGLAGAQETQYF
DNA: TGCGCCAGCAGCATCGGACTAGCGGGAGCCCAAGAGACCCAGTACTTC

V: TRBV5-1
size: few
D: TRBD1
J: TRBJ2-5
CDR3: CASSTDATGTGSQETQYF
DNA: TGCGCCAGCAGCACCGATGCGACCGGGACAGGTTCTCAAGAGACCCAGTACTTC

V: TRBV5-1
size: NA
D: TRBD1
J: TRBJ1-1
CDR3: CASSQGTGAMNTEAFF
DNA: TGCGCCAGCAGCCAGGGGACAGGGGCAATGAACACTGAAGCTTTCTTT

V: TRBV10-3
size: NA
D: NA
J: TRBJ2-3
CDR3: CAISGGRGYSTDTQYF
DNA: TGTGCCATCAGTGGGGGTCGGGGGTATTCAACAGATACGCAGTATTTT

V: TRBV6-5
size: NA
D: NA
J: TRBJ1-1
CDR3: CASSYSPGRRTEAFF
DNA: TGTGCCAGCAGTTACTCACCGGGGAGGAGGACTGAAGCTTTCTTT

V: TRBV10-3
size: NA
D: NA
J: TRBJ1-6
CDR3: CAIMDQANSPLHF
DNA: TGTGCCATCATGGACCAGGCCAATTCACCCCTCCACTTT

V: TRBV6-5
size: few
D: NA
J: TRBJ1-1
CDR3: CASSYSSTGNTEAFF
DNA: TGTGCCAGCAGTTACTCTTCGACGGGGAACACTGAAGCTTTCTTT

V: TRBV19
size: medium-sized
D: NA
J: TRBJ2-7
CDR3: CASSWRDEQYF
DNA: TGTGCCAGTAGCTGGAGAGACGAGCAGTACTTC

V: TRBV28
size: NA
D: NA
J: TRBJ2-5
CDR3: CASRTGQETQYF
DNA: TGTGCCAGCAGGACAGGCCAAGAGACCCAGTACTTC

V: TRBV30
size: NA
D: TRBD1
J: TRBJ2-2
CDR3: CAWSQGVGTGELFF
DNA: TGTGCCTGGAGCCAGGGGGTAGGCACCGGGGAGCTGTTTTTT

V: TRBV10-2
size: NA
D: NA
J: TRBJ1-5
CDR3: CASNAGGNQPQHF
DNA: TGCGCCAGCAATGCGGGGGGCAATCAGCCCCAGCATTTT

V: TRBV19
size: NA
D: NA
J: TRBJ1-1
CDR3: CASSNRGQVSMNTEAFF
DNA: TGTGCCAGTAGCAACCGGGGTCAGGTGAGCATGAACACTGAAGCTTTCTTT

V: TRBV11-3
size: few
D: NA
J: TRBJ2-3
CDR3: CASSRRTRGRADTQYF
DNA: TGTGCCAGCAGCCGGAGGACCCGGGGGCGAGCAGATACGCAGTATTTT

V: TRBV7-2
size: NA
D: NA
J: TRBJ1-6
CDR3: CASSTGTQLGSPLHF
DNA: TGTGCCAGCAGCACCGGGACCCAGCTTGGTTCACCCCTCCACTTT

V: TRBV5-6
size: NA
D: TRBD1
J: TRBJ1-2
CDR3: CASSLLRDSANYGYTF
DNA: TGTGCCAGCAGCTTGCTCCGGGACAGTGCTAACTATGGCTACACCTTC

V: TRBV27
size: once
D: TRBD1
J: TRBJ2-7
CDR3: CASSSIRDRGLYEQYF
DNA: TGTGCCAGCAGTTCAATCCGGGACAGGGGCTTATACGAGCAGTACTTC

V: TRBV19
size: NA
D: TRBD1
J: TRBJ1-1
CDR3: CASSDRGLTIAFF
DNA: TGTGCCAGTAGTGACAGGGGGCTCACGATCGCTTTCTTT

V: TRBV10-1
size: NA
D: TRBD2
J: TRBJ2-1
CDR3: CASSLAGGGYNEQFF
DNA: TGCGCCAGCAGTCTAGCGGGAGGAGGCTACAATGAGCAGTTCTTC

V: TRBV27
size: NA
D: TRBD2
J: TRBJ2-7
CDR3: CASSLGTSGTPYEQYF
DNA: TGTGCCAGCAGTCTCGGGACTAGCGGGACCCCCTACGAGCAGTACTTC

V: TRBV5-1
size: once
D: TRBD1
J: TRBJ2-2
CDR3: CASSPVQGAIAGELFF
DNA: TGCGCCAGCAGCCCCGTCCAGGGGGCGATTGCCGGGGAGCTGTTTTTT

V: TRBV10-1
size: NA
D: TRBD1
J: TRBJ2-1
CDR3: CASSERDRVDTYNEQFF
DNA: TGCGCCAGCAGTGAGAGGGACAGGGTGGACACCTACAATGAGCAGTTCTTC

V: TRBV2
size: NA
D: TRBD1
J: TRBJ2-5
CDR3: CASLRDRQTIQESWTQYF
DNA: TGTGCCAGCCTCCGGGACAGGCAGACTATACAAGAGAGCTGGACCCAGTACTTC

V: TRBV7-5
size: NA
D: NA
J: TRBJ2-6
CDR3: CVRSTRTGRRSGANVLTF
DNA: TGTGTCAGAAGCACTCGGACAGGGAGGAGGTCTGGGGCCAACGTCCTGACTTTC

V: TRBV5-1
size: NA
D: NA
J: TRBJ1-1
CDR3: CASSPTKQGFTTEAFF
DNA: TGCGCCAGCAGCCCCACAAAACAGGGTTTCACCACTGAAGCTTTCTTT

V: TRBV9
size: NA
D: TRBD2
J: TRBJ2-2
CDR3: CASSTSTGLAGNTGELFF
DNA: TGTGCCAGCAGCACATCGACCGGACTAGCGGGTAACACCGGGGAGCTGTTTTTT

V: TRBV7-2
size: NA
D: NA
J: TRBJ1-4
CDR3: CASSPDLEDEKLFF
DNA: TGTGCCAGCAGCCCTGACCTAGAGGATGAAAAACTGTTTTTT

V: TRBV7-2
size: NA
D: NA
J: TRBJ1-2
CDR3: CASSLQIYYGYTF
DNA: TGTGCCAGCAGCTTACAGATATACTATGGCTACACCTTC

V: TRBV5-1
size: NA
D: NA
J: TRBJ1-5
CDR3: CASSPVGGAGQPQHF
DNA: TGCGCCAGCAGCCCCGTCGGGGGCGCGGGGCAGCCCCAGCATTTT

V: TRBV7-2
size: NA
D: NA
J: TRBJ2-7
CDR3: CASSLDGSSYEQYF
DNA: TGTGCCAGCAGCCTCGACGGGAGCTCCTACGAGCAGTACTTC

V: TRBV7-7
size: NA
D: TRBD1
J: TRBJ1-5
CDR3: CASSSPGTGRGNQPQHF
DNA: TGTGCCAGCAGCTCACCCGGGACAGGCCGGGGGAATCAGCCCCAGCATTTT

V: TRBV5-1
size: NA
D: NA
J: TRBJ1-2
CDR3: CASSLVRENNYGYTF
DNA: TGCGCCAGCAGCTTGGTTAGAGAAAATAACTATGGCTACACCTTC

V: TRBV5-4
size: NA
D: TRBD2
J: TRBJ2-1
CDR3: CASSPLADSYNEQFF
DNA: TGTGCCAGCAGCCCTCTAGCGGACTCCTACAATGAGCAGTTCTTC

V: TRBV30
size: NA
D: NA
J: TRBJ2-7
CDR3: CAWGLMGSYEQYF
DNA: TGTGCCTGGGGTCTCATGGGATCCTACGAGCAGTACTTC

V: TRBV5-1
size: NA
D: TRBD2
J: TRBJ2-5
CDR3: CASSLALQRGGNQYF
DNA: TGCGCCAGCAGCTTGGCCCTCCAGCGGGGGGGGAACCAGTACTTC

V: TRBV7-2
size: NA
D: NA
J: TRBJ2-7
CDR3: CASSFGPMAANEQYF
DNA: TGTGCCAGCAGCTTCGGCCCCATGGCGGCAAACGAGCAGTACTTC

V: TRBV29-1
size: few
D: NA
J: TRBJ2-5
CDR3: CSVASGTAEETQYF
DNA: TGCAGCGTTGCTTCGGGAACAGCTGAAGAGACCCAGTACTTC

V: TRBV6-6
size: NA
D: TRBD1
J: TRBJ2-7
CDR3: CATRDSYSYEQYF
DNA: TGTGCCACCCGGGACAGTTACTCCTACGAGCAGTACTTC

V: TRBV14
size: NA
D: TRBD1
J: TRBJ2-5
CDR3: CASSRDRAQETQYF
DNA: TGTGCCAGCAGCCGAGACAGGGCCCAAGAGACCCAGTACTTC

V: TRBV7-9
size: NA
D: NA
J: TRBJ1-5
CDR3: CASSLNDQPQHF
DNA: TGTGCCAGCAGCTTAAATGATCAGCCCCAGCATTTT

V: TRBV19
size: NA
D: TRBD1
J: TRBJ1-1
CDR3: CASSIRDRSTEAFF
DNA: TGTGCCAGTAGTATTCGGGACAGGTCCACTGAAGCTTTCTTT